This T cell receptor beta chain originates from a study of Ad26.COV2.S vaccination and SARS-CoV-2 variants. V was clipped by 1 base and J by 2 bases, with 9 bases between them. The CDR3 contains 14 residues. Germline assignment: CDR1 SGHRS and CDR2 YFSETQ. Sample treatment: around 19 received Ad26.COV2.S at low or high dose, single or two shots; roughly 5 received placebo; per-sample allocation not given. The investigators took samples on day 63 after the first vaccine or placebo injection. Using immunoSEQ multiplex PCR, the repertoire was profiled, and TCRdb retains in-frame clones only, with some absent. The sample carries hundreds of thousands of clones, about nine tenths recorded once.

The genes are TRBV5-1 and TRBJ2-5, with D perhaps matching TRBD2 (5 bases). The receptor's source is a person between 18 and 60 years old who received the Ad26.COV2.S COVID-19 vaccine or a placebo. The specimen comprised peripheral blood, sampled in a trial of Ad26.COV2.S vaccine versus placebo. In nucleotides, the CDR3 is TGCGCCAGCAGCTTGTACCGGGGACAAGAGACCCAGTACTTC. This sequence encodes CASSLYRGQETQYF. The whole variable domain, filled in from reference TRBV5-1 and TRBJ2-5, reads KAGVTQTPRYLIKTRGQQVTLSCSPISGHRSVSWYQQTPGQGLQFLFEYFSETQRNKGNFPGRFSGRQFSNSRSEMNVSTLELGDSALYLCASSLYRGQETQYFGPGTRLLVL.